The 6 T cell receptor beta chains listed next were all sequenced from one sample in a study of CD8+CD57+ T cells in acquired aplastic anemia. In patients chosen for sequencing, flow cytometry had shown CD8+CD57+ cell expansion. Genomic DNA served as template for TCR beta VDJ and CDR3 profiling. TCRdb processed the reads anew with MiXCR; each CDR3 protein has one entry. There are about 160,000 distinct CDR3 sequences in the sample; 71% occur only once, and approximately 50% lies in the top ten. The sequenced sample was sorted CD4+, CD8+, or CD8+CD57+ T cells (not recorded which) from PBMCs. The source is a human donor with aplastic anemia.

The V and J genes are TRBV13 and TRBJ1-1, with no clear D. The CDR3 is made up of 12 amino acids. Trimming left V 4 bases short and J 8 bases short, with 11 bases between. Germline V gene lookup returns CDR1 PRHDT and CDR2 FYEKMQ (reference sequence). CDR3 region: CASSWNGREAFF. The CDR3 DNA sequence: TGTGCCAGCAGCTGGAATGGCAGAGAAGCTTTCTTT.

V usage is TRBV7-6 and J usage is TRBJ2-7, with D possibly being TRBD2 (6 bases). The CDR3 is 14 residues long. V lost 5 bases, J lost 6 bases, and 17 bases lay in between. Germline CDR1 is SGHVS and CDR2 is FNYEAQ. CDR3 residues: CASSHTSRSGEQYF. Written as DNA, the CDR3 is TGTGCCAGCAGCCACACTAGCAGATCGGGCGAGCAGTACTTC.

This clonotype was recorded only once. A read error may account for a junction end that differs from germline. The V call is TRBV24-1, the J call TRBJ2-4; the match to TRBD1 covers 10 bases. There are 18 residues in the CDR3. Germline V gene data show CDR1 as KGHDR and CDR2 as SFDVKD. The CDR3 reads CASSQARDRGQSKSIQYF. The CDR3 DNA is TGCGCCAGCAGCCAAGCTCGTGACAGGGGGCAATCCAAAAGCATTCAGTACTTC.

Many counts were recorded for this clonotype. The J gene is TRBJ2-1, the V gene TRBV6-4; D might be TRBD2 (5 bases). Germline V gene lookup returns CDR1 MRHNA and CDR2 SNTAGT. V shed 3 bases and J shed 1 base, with 10 bases lying between them. The CDR3 runs to 15 residues. The CDR3 nucleotides read TGTGCCAGCAGTGAGGGGAGTGGGTCCTACAATGAGCAGTTCTTC. Protein sequence: CASSEGSGSYNEQFF.

V gene TRBV11-2 combines with J gene TRBJ2-3; 13 bases match TRBD2. CDR3 length: 15 amino acids. Germline-derived CDR1 and CDR2 are SGHAT and FQNNGV. The V and J ends lost 3 bases and 6 bases, in that order; junction bases with no gene match: 3. CDR3 in DNA: TGTGCCAGCAGCTTGACTAGCGGGAGGTTGGATACGCAGTATTTT. Translated: CASSLTSGRLDTQYF.

A note on this clonotype: Lacking the conserved final phenylalanine or tryptophan, this CDR3 likely reflects a read error. The rearrangement joins TRBV7-9 to TRBJ2-7; 7 nucleotides agree with TRBD1. In germline, CDR1 is SEHNR, CDR2 FQNEAQ (reference sequence). The CDR3 is 14 residues long. CDR3 amino acids: CASSLEGAWSEQYS. The CDR3 DNA sequence: TGTGCTAGCAGCTTAGAGGGGGCGTGGAGCGAGCAGTACTCC.